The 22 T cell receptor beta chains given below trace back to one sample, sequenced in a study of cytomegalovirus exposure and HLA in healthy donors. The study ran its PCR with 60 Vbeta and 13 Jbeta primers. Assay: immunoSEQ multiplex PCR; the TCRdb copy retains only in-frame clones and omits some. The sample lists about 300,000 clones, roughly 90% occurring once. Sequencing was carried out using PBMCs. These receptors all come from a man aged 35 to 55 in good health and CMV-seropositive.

The CDR3 reads CASSKGDYGYGYTF. CDR3 in DNA: TGTGCCAGCAGCAAGGGGGATTACGGCTATGGCTACACCTTC. This chain uses TRBV6-5 with TRBJ1-2, with D possibly TRBD1 on 6 matching bases. The germline V and J ends were trimmed by 6 bases and 4 bases, with 15 bases remaining between them. This CDR3 is built from 14 residues. CDR1 is MNHEY, CDR2 SVGAGI, per germline.

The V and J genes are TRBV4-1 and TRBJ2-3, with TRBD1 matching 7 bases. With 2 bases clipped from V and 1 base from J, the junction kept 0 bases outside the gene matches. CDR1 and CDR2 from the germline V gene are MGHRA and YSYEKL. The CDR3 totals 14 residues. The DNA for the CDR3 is TGCGCCAGCAGCCAACAGGGGGGCACAGATACGCAGTATTTT. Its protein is CASSQQGGTDTQYF.

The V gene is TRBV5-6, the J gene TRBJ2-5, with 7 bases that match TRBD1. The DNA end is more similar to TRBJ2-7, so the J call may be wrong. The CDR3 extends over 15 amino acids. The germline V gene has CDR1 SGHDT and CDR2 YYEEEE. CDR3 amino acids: CASSLGQGRAYEQYF. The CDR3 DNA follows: TGTGCCAGCAGCTTGGGACAGGGTAGGGCCTACGAGCAGTACTTC.

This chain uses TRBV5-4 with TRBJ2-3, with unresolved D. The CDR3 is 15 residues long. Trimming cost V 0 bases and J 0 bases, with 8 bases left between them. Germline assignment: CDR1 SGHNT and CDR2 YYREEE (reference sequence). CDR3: CASSLGGSSTDTQYF. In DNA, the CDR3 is TGTGCCAGCAGCTTGGGAGGTTCTAGCACAGATACGCAGTATTTT.

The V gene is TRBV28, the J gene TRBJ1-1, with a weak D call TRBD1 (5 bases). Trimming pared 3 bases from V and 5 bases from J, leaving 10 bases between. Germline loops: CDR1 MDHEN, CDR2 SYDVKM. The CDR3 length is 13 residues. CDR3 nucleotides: TGTGCCAGCAGTTTTGCGGGACTTACTGAAGCTTTCTTT. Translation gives CASSFAGLTEAFF.

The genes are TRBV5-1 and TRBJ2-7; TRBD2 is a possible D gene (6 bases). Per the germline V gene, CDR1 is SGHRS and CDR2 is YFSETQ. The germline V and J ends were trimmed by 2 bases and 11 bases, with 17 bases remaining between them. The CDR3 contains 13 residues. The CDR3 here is CASSLTGGAGKYF. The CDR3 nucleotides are TGCGCCAGCAGCTTAACCGGCGGGGCAGGAAAGTACTTC.

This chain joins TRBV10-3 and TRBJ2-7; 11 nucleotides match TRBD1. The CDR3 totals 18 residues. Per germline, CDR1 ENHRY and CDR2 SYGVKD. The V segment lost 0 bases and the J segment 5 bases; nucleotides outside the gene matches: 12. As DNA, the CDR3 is TGTGCCATCAGTGAGTCTATAGTGAGGACAGGGGGCTTCCACGAGCAGTACTTC. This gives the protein CAISESIVRTGGFHEQYF.

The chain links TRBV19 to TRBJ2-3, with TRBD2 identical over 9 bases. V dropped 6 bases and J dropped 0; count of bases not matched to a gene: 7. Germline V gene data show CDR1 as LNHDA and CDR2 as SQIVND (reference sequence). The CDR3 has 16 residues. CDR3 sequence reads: CASRESGRRSTDTQYF. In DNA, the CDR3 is TGTGCCAGTAGGGAGAGCGGGAGGAGAAGCACAGATACGCAGTATTTT.

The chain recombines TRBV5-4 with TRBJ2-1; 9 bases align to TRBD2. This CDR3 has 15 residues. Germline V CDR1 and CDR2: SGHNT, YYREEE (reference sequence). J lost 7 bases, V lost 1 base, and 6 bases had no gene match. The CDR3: CASSLYLAGRNEQFF. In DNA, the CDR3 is TGTGCCAGCAGCTTGTACCTAGCGGGACGAAATGAGCAGTTCTTC.

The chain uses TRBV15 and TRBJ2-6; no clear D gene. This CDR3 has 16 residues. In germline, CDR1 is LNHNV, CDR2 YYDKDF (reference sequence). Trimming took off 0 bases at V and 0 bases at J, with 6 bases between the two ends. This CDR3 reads CATSRDDNSGANVLTF. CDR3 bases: TGTGCCACCAGCAGAGATGACAACTCTGGGGCCAACGTCCTGACTTTC.

CDR3 residues: CATGFVSYEQYF. Here the CDR3 DNA reads TGTGCCACCGGTTTCGTTTCCTACGAGCAGTACTTC. The gene calls are TRBV6-1 and TRBJ2-7, with unresolved D. Trimming removed 10 bases from V and 1 base from J, with 11 bases in between. The CDR3 is made up of 12 amino acids. Per germline, CDR1 MNHNS and CDR2 SASEGT.

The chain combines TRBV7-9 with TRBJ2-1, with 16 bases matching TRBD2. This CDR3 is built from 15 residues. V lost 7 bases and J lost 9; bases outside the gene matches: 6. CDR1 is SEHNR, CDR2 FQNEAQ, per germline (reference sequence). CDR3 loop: CASTTGLAGGLEQFF. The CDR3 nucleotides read TGTGCCAGCACCACGGGACTAGCGGGAGGGCTTGAGCAGTTCTTC.

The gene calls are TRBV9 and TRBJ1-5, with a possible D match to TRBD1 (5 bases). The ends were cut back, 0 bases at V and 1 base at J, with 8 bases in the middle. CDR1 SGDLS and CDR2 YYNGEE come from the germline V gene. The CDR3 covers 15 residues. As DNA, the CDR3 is TGTGCCAGCAGCGTAGGTCAGGGAAGCAATCAGCCCCAGCATTTT. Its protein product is CASSVGQGSNQPQHF.

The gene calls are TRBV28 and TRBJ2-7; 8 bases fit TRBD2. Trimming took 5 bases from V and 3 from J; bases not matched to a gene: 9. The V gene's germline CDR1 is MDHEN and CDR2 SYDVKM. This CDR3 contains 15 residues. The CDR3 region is CASSPGGGVDYEQYF. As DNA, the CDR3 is TGTGCCAGCAGTCCCGGGGGGGGTGTGGACTACGAGCAGTACTTC. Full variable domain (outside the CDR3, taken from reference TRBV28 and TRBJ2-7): DVKVTQSSRYLVKRTGEKVFLECVQDMDHENMFWYRQDPGLGLRLIYFSYDVKMKEKGDIPEGYSVSREKKERFSLILESASTNQTSMYLCASSPGGGVDYEQYFGPGTRLTVT.

The CDR3 sequence is CASSVGTRADTQYF. CDR3 sequence (DNA): TGTGCCAGCAGCGTCGGGACTCGAGCAGATACGCAGTATTTT. The V gene is TRBV9, the J gene TRBJ2-3; maybe TRBD2 (6 bases). The germline V gene encodes CDR1 SGDLS and CDR2 YYNGEE. This CDR3 contains 14 residues. V was cut by 2 bases and J by 4 bases, with 11 bases left in between.

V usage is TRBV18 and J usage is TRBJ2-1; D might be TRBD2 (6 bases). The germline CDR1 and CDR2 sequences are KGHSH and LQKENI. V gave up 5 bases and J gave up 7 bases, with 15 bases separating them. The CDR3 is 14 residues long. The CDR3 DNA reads TGTGCCAGCTCAGGTTTGCGGGAAGAAAATGAGCAGTTCTTC. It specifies CASSGLREENEQFF.

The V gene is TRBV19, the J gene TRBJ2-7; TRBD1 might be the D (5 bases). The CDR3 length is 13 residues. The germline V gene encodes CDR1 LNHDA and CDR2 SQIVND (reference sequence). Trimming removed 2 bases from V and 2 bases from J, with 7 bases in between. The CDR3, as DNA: TGTGCCAGTAGTATAACAGGAGCCTACGAGCAGTACTTC. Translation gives CASSITGAYEQYF.

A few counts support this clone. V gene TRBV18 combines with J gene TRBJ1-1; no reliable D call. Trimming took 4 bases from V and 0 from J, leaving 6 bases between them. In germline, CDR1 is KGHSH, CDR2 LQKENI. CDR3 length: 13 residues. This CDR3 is CASSRLLNTEAFF. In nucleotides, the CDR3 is TGTGCCAGCTCACGACTGTTGAACACTGAAGCTTTCTTT.

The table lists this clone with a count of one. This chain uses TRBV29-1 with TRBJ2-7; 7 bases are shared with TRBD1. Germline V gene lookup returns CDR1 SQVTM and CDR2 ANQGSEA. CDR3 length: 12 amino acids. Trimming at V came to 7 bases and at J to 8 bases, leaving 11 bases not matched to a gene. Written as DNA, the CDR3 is TGCAGCGGGGCGGACGACAGGGAGAAGCAGTACTTC. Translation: CSGADDREKQYF.

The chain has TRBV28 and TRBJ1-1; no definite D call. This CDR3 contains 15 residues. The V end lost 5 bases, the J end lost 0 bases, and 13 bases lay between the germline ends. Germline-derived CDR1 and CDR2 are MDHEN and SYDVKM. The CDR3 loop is CASSPTYAMNTEAFF. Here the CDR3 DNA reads TGTGCCAGCAGTCCCACATACGCCATGAACACTGAAGCTTTCTTT.

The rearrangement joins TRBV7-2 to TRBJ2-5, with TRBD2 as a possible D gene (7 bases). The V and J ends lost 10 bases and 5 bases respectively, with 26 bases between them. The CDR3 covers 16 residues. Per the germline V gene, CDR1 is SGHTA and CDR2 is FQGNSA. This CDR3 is CATRGGGVLLGETQYF. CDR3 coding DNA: TGTGCCACCCGGGGAGGGGGAGTGCTATTGGGGGAGACCCAGTACTTC.

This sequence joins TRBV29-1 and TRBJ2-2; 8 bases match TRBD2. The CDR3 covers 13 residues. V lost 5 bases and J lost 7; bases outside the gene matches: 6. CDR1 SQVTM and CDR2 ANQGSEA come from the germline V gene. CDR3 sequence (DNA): TGCAGCGTTCCGGGGGGGACCCTCGGGGAGCTGTTTTTT. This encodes CSVPGGTLGELFF.